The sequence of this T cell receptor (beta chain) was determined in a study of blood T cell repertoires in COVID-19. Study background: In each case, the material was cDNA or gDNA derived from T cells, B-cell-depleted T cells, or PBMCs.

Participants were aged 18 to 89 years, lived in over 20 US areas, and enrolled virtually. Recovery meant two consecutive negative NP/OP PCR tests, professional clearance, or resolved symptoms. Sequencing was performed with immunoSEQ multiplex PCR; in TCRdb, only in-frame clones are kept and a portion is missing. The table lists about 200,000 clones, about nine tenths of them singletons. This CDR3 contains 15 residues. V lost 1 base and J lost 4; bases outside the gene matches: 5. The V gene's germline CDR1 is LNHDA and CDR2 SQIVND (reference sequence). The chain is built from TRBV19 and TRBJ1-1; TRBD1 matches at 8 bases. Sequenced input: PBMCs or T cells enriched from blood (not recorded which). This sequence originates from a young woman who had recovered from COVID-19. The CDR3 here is CASSIVPGQVTEAFF. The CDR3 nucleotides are TGTGCCAGTAGTATAGTCCCGGGACAGGTCACTGAAGCTTTCTTT.